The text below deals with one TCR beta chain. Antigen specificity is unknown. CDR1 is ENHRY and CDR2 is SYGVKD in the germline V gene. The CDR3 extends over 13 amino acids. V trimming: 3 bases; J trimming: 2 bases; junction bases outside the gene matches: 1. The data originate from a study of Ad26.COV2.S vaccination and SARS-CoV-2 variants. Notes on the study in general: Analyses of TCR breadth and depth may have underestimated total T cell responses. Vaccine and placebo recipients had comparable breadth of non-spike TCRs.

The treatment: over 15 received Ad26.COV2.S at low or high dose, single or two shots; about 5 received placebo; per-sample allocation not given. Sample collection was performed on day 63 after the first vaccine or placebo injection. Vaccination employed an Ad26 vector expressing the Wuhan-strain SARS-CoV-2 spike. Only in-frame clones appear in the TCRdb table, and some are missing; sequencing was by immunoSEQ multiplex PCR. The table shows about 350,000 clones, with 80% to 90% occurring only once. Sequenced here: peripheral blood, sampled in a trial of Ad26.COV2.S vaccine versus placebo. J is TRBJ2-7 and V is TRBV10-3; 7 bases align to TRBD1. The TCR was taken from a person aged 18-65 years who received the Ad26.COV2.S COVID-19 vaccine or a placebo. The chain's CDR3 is CAISDGTAYEQYF. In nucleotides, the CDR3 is TGTGCCATCAGTGACGGGACAGCCTACGAGCAGTACTTC.